This TCR beta chain was sequenced for a study of OX40 agonist ivuxolimab in advanced cancers. General study points: Compared with CD4+, CD8+ T cells on average had more expanded clones.

Trimming took 1 base from V and 6 from J; bases not matched to a gene: 7. CDR1 and CDR2 from the germline V gene are MGHRA and YSYEKL. This CDR3 is built from 15 residues. Details on this clone: Its antigen is currently unknown.

Repertoires were generated with immunoSEQ multiplex PCR, while TCRdb's copy carries only in-frame clones and drops some. The sample includes about 79,000 clones, about nine tenths seen only once; the top ten take approximately 10%. The source was CD4+ or CD8+ T cells sorted from blood, collected in a trial of the OX40 agonist ivuxolimab. The chain couples TRBV4-1 to TRBJ2-3; 7 nucleotides line up with TRBD2. The source of this sequence is an adult with an advanced solid tumor such as melanoma, head and neck, liver or kidney cancer. DNA of the CDR3: TGCGCCAGCAGCCAAGGGTGGGGCGGGGGTGATACGCAGTATTTT. Amino acid sequence: CASSQGWGGGDTQYF.